A single sample gave rise to the 5 T cell receptor beta chains below, sequenced in a study of OX40 agonist ivuxolimab in advanced cancers. The library was prepared using the immunoSEQ multiplex PCR assay. TCRdb re-hosts the immuneACCESS table, in-frame sequences only. Its copies lack some clones; in the studies checked, an unresolved V gene accounts for under half of them, and the cause for the rest is not known. Across this sample there are over 100,000 clones, with roughly nine tenths seen only once. The ten most abundant clones make up 0.55% of the sample. The sequencing here drew on CD4+ or CD8+ T cells sorted from blood, taken in a trial of the OX40 agonist ivuxolimab. The source of these receptors is an adult with an advanced solid tumor such as melanoma, head and neck, liver or kidney cancer.

This chain links TRBV6-1 with TRBJ1-2, with D possibly being TRBD1 (6 bases). The CDR3 runs 15 residues. Trimming removed 8 bases from V and 0 bases from J, with 16 bases in between. CDR1 is MNHNS, CDR2 SASEGT, per germline. CDR3 loop: CASDPTGPANYGYTF. DNA for the CDR3: TGTGCCAGCGACCCCACAGGGCCCGCTAACTATGGCTACACCTTC.

This chain connects TRBV28 to TRBJ2-3; a weak D match, TRBD1 (6 bases). Looked up from germline, CDR1 is MDHEN and CDR2 is SYDVKM. V gave up 3 bases and J gave up 8 bases, with 15 bases separating them. This CDR3 has 14 amino acids. In nucleotides, the CDR3 is TGTGCCAGCAGTTTTGGGGGCTTCGTGGGTACGCAGTATTTT. Its translation: CASSFGGFVGTQYF.

The chain couples TRBV30 to TRBJ2-3, with D unresolved. This CDR3 contains 15 residues. Trimming pared 0 bases from V and 1 base from J, leaving 11 bases between. The germline V gene encodes CDR1 GTSNPN and CDR2 SVGIG (reference sequence). Here the CDR3 reads CAWSVRGPGTDTQYF. CDR3 nucleotide sequence: TGTGCCTGGAGTGTACGAGGACCGGGCACAGATACGCAGTATTTT.

V and J are TRBV5-1 and TRBJ2-1; D is perhaps TRBD1 or TRBD2 (6 bases each). V was cut by 0 bases and J by 8 bases, with 15 bases left in between. From germline, CDR1 is SGHRS and CDR2 YFSETQ. The CDR3 is 15 residues long. The DNA of the CDR3 is TGCGCCAGCAGCTTGGGGGGGGCCCCCTTCGATGAGCAGTTCTTC. As protein: CASSLGGAPFDEQFF.

The chain is built from TRBV7-9 and TRBJ1-1, with D possibly matching TRBD1 (5 bases). Germline CDR1 reads SEHNR; CDR2 reads FQNEAQ (reference sequence). The V end was cut by 3 bases, the J end by 3 bases, with 11 bases between. This CDR3 is built from 14 residues. The CDR3 is CASSFFGADTEAFF. The CDR3 bases are TGTGCCAGCAGCTTCTTCGGGGCGGACACTGAAGCTTTCTTT.